The 2 T cell receptor beta chains reported below all come from one sample, sequenced in a study of control samples from healthy donors and cancer patients. TCRdb's table, derived via immunoSEQ multiplex PCR, lists solely in-frame clones and lacks some. The sample has about 85,000 clones; over 75% are singletons. The sample consisted of blood. These TCRs come from a woman under 30 in good health.

As concerns this clone: Other nucleotide sequences in the sample specify the same CDR3. The rearrangement uses TRBV6-4 and TRBJ2-2; 10 bases fit TRBD2. V lost 0 bases and J lost 3; bases outside the gene matches: 1. The CDR3 spans 16 residues. CDR1 is MRHNA and CDR2 is SNTAGT in the germline V gene. The CDR3 loop is CASSDSTSGDTGELFF. The CDR3 DNA follows: TGTGCCAGCAGTGACTCAACTAGCGGGGACACCGGGGAGCTGTTTTTT.

V gene TRBV9 combines with J gene TRBJ1-2; 9 bases line up with TRBD1. The CDR3 covers 14 residues. V lost 4 bases, J lost 6 bases, and 7 bases stayed unmatched. Per the germline V gene, CDR1 is SGDLS and CDR2 is YYNGEE. This CDR3 reads CASSPGDRAHGYTF. The CDR3 DNA is TGTGCCAGCAGCCCTGGGGACAGGGCCCATGGCTACACCTTC.